In this sample, the clone carrying this T cell receptor (beta chain) turned up a few times. Its antigen remains unknown. The PCR made use of 60 Vbeta and 13 Jbeta primers. The table came from immunoSEQ multiplex PCR; TCRdb's copy has only in-frame clones and leaves some out. The data contain around 92,000 clones, about four fifths of them singletons. The CDR3 is 14 residues long. J gave up 10 bases and V 0 bases, and 4 bases lay outside the gene matches. From germline, CDR1 is LGHNA and CDR2 YSLEER. The data were taken from a study of cytomegalovirus exposure and HLA in healthy donors. Study details: An early data release held tens of millions of unique TCRs from HLA-typed donors. General study results and limits: The dataset shows that most TCR sequences were rare, while some public TCRs occurred in many donors. Earlier analysis yielded a pattern in which most TCR beta V segments were productive about 87% or about 30% of the time.

The donors, nominally healthy at sampling, likely had unrecorded immune exposures. The sample consisted of PBMCs. This chain links TRBV4-3 with TRBJ1-1; 11 bases agree with TRBD1. This TCR came from a female donor in good health and CMV-seropositive. CDR3 coding DNA: TGCGCCAGCAGCCAAGATCGGACAGGGGGCGCAGCTTTCTTT. Its protein is CASSQDRTGGAAFF.